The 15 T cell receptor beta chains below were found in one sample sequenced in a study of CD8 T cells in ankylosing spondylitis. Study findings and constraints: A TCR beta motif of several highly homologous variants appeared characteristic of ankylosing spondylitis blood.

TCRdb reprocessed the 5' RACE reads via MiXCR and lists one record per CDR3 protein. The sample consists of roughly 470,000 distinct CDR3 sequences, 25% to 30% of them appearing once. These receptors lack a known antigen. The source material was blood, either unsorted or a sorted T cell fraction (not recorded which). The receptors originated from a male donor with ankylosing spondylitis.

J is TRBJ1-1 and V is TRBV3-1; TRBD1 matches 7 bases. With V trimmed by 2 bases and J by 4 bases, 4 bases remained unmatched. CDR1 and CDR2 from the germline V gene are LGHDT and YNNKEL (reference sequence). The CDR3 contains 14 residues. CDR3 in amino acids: CASSQRDSLTEAFF. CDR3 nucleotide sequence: TGTGCCAGCAGCCAAAGGGACAGTCTCACTGAAGCTTTCTTT.

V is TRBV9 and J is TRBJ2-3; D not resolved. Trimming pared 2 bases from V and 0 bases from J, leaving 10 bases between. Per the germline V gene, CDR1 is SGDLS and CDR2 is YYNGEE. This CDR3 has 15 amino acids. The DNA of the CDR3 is TGTGCCAGCAGCGTGACTTGGGCTAGCACAGATACGCAGTATTTT. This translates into CASSVTWASTDTQYF.

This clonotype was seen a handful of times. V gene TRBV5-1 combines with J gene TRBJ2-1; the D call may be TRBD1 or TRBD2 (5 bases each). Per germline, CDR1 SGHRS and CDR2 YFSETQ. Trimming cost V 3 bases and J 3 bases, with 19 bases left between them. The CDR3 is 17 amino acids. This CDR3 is CASSYPFRGANYNEQFF. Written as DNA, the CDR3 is TGCGCCAGCAGCTACCCATTCAGAGGGGCCAACTACAATGAGCAGTTCTTC.

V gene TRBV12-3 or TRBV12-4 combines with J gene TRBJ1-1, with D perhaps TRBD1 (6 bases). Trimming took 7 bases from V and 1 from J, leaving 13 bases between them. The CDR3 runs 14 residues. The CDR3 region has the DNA TGTGCCAGCAAGCTTAGGACAGCGAACACTGAAGCTTTCTTT. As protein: CASKLRTANTEAFF.

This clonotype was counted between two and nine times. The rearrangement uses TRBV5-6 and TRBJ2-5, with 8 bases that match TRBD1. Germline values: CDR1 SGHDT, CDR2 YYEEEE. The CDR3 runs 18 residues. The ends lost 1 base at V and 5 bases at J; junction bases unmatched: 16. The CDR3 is CASSLSRTGLLKLETQYF. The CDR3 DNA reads TGTGCCAGCAGCTTGAGTCGGACAGGGTTACTAAAGTTGGAGACCCAGTACTTC.

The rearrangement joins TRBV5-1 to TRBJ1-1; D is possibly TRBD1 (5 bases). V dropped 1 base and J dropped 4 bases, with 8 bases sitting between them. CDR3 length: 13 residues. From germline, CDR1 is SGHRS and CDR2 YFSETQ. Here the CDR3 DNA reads TGCGCCAGCAGCTTGCCGCAGGGCACTGAAGCTTTCTTT. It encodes CASSLPQGTEAFF.

The CDR3 loop is CASHGTGVEAEAFF. The CDR3 nucleotides are TGTGCCAGCCATGGAACAGGGGTAGAGGCTGAAGCTTTCTTT. J is TRBJ1-1 and V is TRBV3-1, with 7 nucleotides matching TRBD1. Germline V gene sequence: CDR1 LGHDT, CDR2 YNNKEL (reference sequence). This CDR3 comprises 14 residues. Trimming removed 8 bases from V and 6 bases from J; junction bases left unmatched: 12.

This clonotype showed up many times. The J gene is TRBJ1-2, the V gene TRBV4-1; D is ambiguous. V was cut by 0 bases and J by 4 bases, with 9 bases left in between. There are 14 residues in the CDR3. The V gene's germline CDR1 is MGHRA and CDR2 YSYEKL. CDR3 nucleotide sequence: TGCGCCAGCAGCCAAGACGCAGACGGCTATGGCTACACCTTC. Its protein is CASSQDADGYGYTF.

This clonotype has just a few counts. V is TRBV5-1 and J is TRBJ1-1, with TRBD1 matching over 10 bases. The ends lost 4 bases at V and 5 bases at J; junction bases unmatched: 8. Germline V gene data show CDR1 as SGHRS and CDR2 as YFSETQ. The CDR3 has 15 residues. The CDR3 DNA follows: TGCGCCAGCAGCGTGGAAGGGACAGGGGTTACTGAAGCTTTCTTT. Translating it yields CASSVEGTGVTEAFF. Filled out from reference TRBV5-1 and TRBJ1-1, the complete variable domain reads KAGVTQTPRYLIKTRGQQVTLSCSPISGHRSVSWYQQTPGQGLQFLFEYFSETQRNKGNFPGRFSGRQFSNSRSEMNVSTLELGDSALYLCASSVEGTGVTEAFFGQGTRLTVV.

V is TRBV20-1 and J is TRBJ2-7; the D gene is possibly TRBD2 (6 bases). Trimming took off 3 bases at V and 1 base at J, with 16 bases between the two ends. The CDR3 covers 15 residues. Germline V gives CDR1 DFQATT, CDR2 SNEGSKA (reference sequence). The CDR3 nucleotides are TGCAGTGCTAGTAAGGAGGTTAGCGGATCCTACGAGCAGTACTTC. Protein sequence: CSASKEVSGSYEQYF.

The CDR3 sequence is CASSYELAGQGETQYF. The CDR3 DNA follows: TGTGCCAGCAGTTACGAACTAGCGGGACAGGGGGAGACCCAGTACTTC. The chain couples TRBV12-3 or TRBV12-4 to TRBJ2-5; perhaps D is TRBD1 or TRBD2 (10 bases each). Trimming removed 4 bases from V and 5 bases from J, with 20 bases in between. CDR3 length: 16 residues.

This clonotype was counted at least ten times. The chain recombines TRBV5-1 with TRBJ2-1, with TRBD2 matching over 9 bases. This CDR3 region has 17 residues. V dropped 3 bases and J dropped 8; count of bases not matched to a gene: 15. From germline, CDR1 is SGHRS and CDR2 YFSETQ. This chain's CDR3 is CASSSPREAGGRDEQFF. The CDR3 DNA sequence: TGCGCCAGCAGCTCCCCCAGGGAAGCGGGAGGAAGAGATGAGCAGTTCTTC.

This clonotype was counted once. CDR3 bases: TGCGCCAGCAGCTGGGACTCTTCGAACACTGAAGCTTTCTTT. It translates to CASSWDSSNTEAFF. The V gene is TRBV5-1, the J gene TRBJ1-1, with D possibly matching TRBD1 (5 bases). Germline lookup yields CDR1 SGHRS and CDR2 YFSETQ. The CDR3 is made up of 14 amino acids. V gave up 3 bases and J gave up 1 base, with 10 bases separating them.

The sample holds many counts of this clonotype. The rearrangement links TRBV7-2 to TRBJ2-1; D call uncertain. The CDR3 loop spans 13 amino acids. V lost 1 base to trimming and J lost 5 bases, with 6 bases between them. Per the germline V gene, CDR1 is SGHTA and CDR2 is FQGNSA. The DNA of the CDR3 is TGTGCCAGCAGCTTAGACGGTAACAATGAGCAGTTCTTC. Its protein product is CASSLDGNNEQFF.

The CDR3 region is CSARERGRNYGYTF. Written as DNA, the CDR3 is TGCAGTGCTAGAGAAAGGGGGCGGAACTATGGCTACACCTTC. The chain carries TRBV20-1 and TRBJ1-2; TRBD1 matches 7 bases. In germline, CDR1 is DFQATT, CDR2 SNEGSKA (reference sequence). This CDR3 has 14 residues. V gave up 0 bases and J gave up 2 bases; unmatched junction bases: 3.